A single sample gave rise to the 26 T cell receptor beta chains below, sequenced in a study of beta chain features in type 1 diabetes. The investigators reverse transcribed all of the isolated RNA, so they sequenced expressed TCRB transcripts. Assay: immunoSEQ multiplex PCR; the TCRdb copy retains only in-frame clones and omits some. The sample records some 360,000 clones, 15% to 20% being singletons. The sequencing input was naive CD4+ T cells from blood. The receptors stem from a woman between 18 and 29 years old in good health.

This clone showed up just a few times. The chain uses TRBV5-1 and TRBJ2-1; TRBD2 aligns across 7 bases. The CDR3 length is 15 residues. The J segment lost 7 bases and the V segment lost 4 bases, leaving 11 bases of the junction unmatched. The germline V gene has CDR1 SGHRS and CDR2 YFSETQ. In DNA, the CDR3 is TGCGCCAGCAGCCCCAAGGCGGGAGAAGTGAATGAGCAGTTCTTC. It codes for CASSPKAGEVNEQFF.

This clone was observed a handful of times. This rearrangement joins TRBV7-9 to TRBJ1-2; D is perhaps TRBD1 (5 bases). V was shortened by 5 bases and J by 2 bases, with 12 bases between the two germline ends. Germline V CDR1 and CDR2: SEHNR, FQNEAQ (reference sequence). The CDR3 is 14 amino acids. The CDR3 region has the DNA TGTGCCAGCAGCACCCGAGGACAAAACTATGGCTACACCTTC. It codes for CASSTRGQNYGYTF.

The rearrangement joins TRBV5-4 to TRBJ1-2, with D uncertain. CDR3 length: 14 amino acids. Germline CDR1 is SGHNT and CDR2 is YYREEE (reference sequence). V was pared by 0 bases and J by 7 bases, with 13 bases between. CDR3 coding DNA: TGTGCCAGCAGCTTGGGGGCCCCCTCCCTTGGCTACACCTTC. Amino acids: CASSLGAPSLGYTF. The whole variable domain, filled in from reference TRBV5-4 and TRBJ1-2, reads ETGVTQSPTHLIKTRGQQVTLRCSSQSGHNTVSWYQQALGQGPQFIFQYYREEENGRGNFPPRFSGLQFPNYSSELNVNALELDDSALYLCASSLGAPSLGYTFGSGTRLTVV.

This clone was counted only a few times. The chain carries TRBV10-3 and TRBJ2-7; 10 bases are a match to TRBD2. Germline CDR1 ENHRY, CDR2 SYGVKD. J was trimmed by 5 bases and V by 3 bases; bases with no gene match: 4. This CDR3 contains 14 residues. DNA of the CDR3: TGTGCCATCAGTGAAAGGCTAGCGGGAGACGAGCAGTACTTC. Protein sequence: CAISERLAGDEQYF.

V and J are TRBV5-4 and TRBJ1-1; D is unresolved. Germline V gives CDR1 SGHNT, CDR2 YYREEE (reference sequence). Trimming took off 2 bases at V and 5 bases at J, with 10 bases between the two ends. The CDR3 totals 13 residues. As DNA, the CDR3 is TGTGCCAGCAGCTTCGGGGTAGAGACTGAAGCTTTCTTT. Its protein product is CASSFGVETEAFF.

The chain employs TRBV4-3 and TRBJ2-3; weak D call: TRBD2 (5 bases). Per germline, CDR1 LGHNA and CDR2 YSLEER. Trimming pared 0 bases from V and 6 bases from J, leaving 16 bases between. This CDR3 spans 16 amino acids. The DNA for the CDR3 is TGCGCCAGCAGCCAAGATTTCGCCGGGGAACGGGATACGCAGTATTTT. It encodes CASSQDFAGERDTQYF.

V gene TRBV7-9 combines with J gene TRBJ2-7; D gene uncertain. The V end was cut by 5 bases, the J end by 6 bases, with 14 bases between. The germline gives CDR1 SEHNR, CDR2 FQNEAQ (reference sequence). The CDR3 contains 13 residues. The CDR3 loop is CASSPSSPGEQYF. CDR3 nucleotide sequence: TGTGCCAGCAGCCCCTCCAGCCCGGGCGAGCAGTACTTC.

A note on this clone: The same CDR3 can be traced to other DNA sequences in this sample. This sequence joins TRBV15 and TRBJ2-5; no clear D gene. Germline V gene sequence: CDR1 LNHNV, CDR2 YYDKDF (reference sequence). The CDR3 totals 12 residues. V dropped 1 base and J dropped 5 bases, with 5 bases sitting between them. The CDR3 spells CATSRGEETQYF. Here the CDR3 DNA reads TGTGCCACCAGCAGAGGAGAGGAGACCCAGTACTTC. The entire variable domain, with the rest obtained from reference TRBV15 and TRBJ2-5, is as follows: DAMVIQNPRYQVTQFGKPVTLSCSQTLNHNVMYWYQQKSSQAPKLLFHYYDKDFNNEADTPDNFQSRRPNTSFCFLDIRSPGLGDTAMYLCATSRGEETQYFGPGTRLLVL.

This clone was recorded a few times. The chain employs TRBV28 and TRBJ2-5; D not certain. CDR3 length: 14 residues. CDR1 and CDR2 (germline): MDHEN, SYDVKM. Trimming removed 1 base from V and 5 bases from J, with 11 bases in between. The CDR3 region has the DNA TGTGCCAGCAGTTTATCCCTTTATCTTGAGACCCAGTACTTC. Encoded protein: CASSLSLYLETQYF.

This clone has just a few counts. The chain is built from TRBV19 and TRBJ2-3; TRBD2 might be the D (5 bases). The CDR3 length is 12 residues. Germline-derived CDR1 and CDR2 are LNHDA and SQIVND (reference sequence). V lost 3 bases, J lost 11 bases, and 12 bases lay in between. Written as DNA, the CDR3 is TGTGCCAGTAGTATCCTGGACTCTAAGCAGTATTTT. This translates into CASSILDSKQYF.

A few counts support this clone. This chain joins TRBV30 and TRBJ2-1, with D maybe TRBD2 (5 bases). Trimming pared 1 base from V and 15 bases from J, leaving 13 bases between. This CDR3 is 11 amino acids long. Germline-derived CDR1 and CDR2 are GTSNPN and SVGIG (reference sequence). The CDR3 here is CAWSASRDVFF. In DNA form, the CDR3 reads TGTGCCTGGAGTGCTAGCCGCGACGTGTTCTTC.

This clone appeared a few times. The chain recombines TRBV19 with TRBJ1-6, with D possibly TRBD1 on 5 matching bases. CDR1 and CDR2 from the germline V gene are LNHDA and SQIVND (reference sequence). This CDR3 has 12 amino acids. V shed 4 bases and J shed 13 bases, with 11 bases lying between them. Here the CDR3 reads CASSTGPAPLHF. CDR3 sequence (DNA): TGTGCCAGTAGTACAGGGCCGGCGCCCCTCCACTTT. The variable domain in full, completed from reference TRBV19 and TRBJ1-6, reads DGGITQSPKYLFRKEGQNVTLSCEQNLNHDAMYWYRQDPGQGLRLIYYSQIVNDFQKGDIAEGYSVSREKKESFPLTVTSAQKNPTAFYLCASSTGPAPLHFGNGTRLTVT.

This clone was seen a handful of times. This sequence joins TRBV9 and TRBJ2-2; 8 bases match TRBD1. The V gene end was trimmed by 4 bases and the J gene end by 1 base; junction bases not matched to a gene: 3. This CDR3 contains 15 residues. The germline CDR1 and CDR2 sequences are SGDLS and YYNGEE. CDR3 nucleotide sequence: TGTGCCAGCAGCACGGGACAGGAGAACACCGGGGAGCTGTTTTTT. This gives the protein CASSTGQENTGELFF. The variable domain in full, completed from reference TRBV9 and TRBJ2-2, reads DSGVTQTPKHLITATGQRVTLRCSPRSGDLSVYWYQQSLDQGLQFLIQYYNGEERAKGNILERFSAQQFPDLHSELNLSSLELGDSALYFCASSTGQENTGELFFGEGSRLTVL.

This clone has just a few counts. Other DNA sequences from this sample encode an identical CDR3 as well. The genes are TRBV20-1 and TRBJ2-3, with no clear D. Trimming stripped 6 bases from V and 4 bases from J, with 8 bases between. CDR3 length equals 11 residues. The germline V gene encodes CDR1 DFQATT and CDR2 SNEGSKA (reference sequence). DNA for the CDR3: TGCAGTGCGAGTCCCGCAGATACGCAGTATTTT. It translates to CSASPADTQYF.

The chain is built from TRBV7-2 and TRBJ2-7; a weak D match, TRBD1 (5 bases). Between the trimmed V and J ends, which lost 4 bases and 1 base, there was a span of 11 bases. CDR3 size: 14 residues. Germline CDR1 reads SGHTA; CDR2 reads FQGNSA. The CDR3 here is CASSSPAGSYEQYF. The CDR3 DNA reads TGTGCCAGCAGCTCCCCCGCAGGGTCCTACGAGCAGTACTTC.

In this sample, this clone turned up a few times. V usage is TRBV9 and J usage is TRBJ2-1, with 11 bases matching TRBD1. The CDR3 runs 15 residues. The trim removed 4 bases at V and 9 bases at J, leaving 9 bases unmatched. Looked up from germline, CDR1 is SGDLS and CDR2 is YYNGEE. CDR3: CASSLRGTGGSEQFF. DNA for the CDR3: TGTGCCAGCAGCCTCAGAGGGACAGGGGGGTCTGAGCAGTTCTTC.

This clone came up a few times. This CDR3 is CASSQGTEPVRETQYF. The CDR3 nucleotides are TGTGCCAGCAGCCAAGGGACAGAGCCGGTGAGAGAGACCCAGTACTTC. The chain has TRBV7-2 and TRBJ2-5; the match to TRBD1 covers 7 bases. The CDR3 length is 16 residues. J lost 4 bases, V lost 5 bases, and 13 bases had no gene match. Germline CDR1 is SGHTA and CDR2 is FQGNSA.

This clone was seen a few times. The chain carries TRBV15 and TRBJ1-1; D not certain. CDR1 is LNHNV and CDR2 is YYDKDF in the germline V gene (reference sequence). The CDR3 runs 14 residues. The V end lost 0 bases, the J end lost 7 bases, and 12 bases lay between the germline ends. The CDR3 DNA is TGTGCCACCAGCAGAGATTATAGAACAGTTGAAGCTTTCTTT. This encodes CATSRDYRTVEAFF.

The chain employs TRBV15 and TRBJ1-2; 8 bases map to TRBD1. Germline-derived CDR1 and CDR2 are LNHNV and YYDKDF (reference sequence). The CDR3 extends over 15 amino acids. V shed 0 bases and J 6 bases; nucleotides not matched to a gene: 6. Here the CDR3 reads CATSRDGQGGNGYTF. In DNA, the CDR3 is TGTGCCACCAGCAGAGATGGACAGGGAGGAAATGGCTACACCTTC.

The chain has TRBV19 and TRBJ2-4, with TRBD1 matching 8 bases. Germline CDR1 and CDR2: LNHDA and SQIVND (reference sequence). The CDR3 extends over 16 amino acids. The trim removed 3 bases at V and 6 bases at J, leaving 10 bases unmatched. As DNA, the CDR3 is TGTGCCAGTAGTATGTTAGGCAGGGGGCTGCTAAACATTCAGTACTTC. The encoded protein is CASSMLGRGLLNIQYF.

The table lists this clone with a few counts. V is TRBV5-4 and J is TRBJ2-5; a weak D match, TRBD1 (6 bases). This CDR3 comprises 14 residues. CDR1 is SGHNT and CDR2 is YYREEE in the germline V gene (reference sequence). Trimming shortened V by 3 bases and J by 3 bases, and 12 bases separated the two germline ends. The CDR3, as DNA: TGTGCCAGCAGCTCGCAGGGGAGTAAAGAGACCCAGTACTTC. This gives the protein CASSSQGSKETQYF. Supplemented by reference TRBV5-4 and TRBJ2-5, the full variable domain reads ETGVTQSPTHLIKTRGQQVTLRCSSQSGHNTVSWYQQALGQGPQFIFQYYREEENGRGNFPPRFSGLQFPNYSSELNVNALELDDSALYLCASSSQGSKETQYFGPGTRLLVL.

For the CDR3, the DNA is TGCGCCAGCAGCGCCCAGGGGGAGGACACCGGGGAGCTGTTTTTT. Protein sequence: CASSAQGEDTGELFF. The chain uses TRBV5-1 and TRBJ2-2; perhaps TRBD1 as D (7 bases). Germline V gives CDR1 SGHRS, CDR2 YFSETQ. Trimming took off 4 bases at V and 3 bases at J, with 13 bases between the two ends. The CDR3 spans 15 residues.

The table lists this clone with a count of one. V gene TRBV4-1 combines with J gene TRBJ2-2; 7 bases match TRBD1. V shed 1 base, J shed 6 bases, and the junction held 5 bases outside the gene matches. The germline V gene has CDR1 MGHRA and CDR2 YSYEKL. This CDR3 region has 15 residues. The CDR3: CASSQVPTGSGELFF. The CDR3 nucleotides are TGCGCCAGCAGCCAAGTTCCGACAGGGTCCGGGGAGCTGTTTTTT.

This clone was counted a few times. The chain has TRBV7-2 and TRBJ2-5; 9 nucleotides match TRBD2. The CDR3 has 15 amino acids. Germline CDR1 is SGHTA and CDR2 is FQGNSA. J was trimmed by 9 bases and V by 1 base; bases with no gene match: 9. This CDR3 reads CASSLGDLAGSPQYF. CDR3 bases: TGTGCCAGCAGCTTAGGGGATCTAGCGGGGAGCCCCCAGTACTTC.

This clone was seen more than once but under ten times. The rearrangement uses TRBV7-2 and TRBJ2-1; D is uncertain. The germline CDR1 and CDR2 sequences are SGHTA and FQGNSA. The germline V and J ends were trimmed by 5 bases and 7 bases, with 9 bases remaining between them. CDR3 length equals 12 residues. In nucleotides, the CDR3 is TGTGCCAGCAGCCCAAACCGGAATGAGCAGTTCTTC. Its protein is CASSPNRNEQFF.

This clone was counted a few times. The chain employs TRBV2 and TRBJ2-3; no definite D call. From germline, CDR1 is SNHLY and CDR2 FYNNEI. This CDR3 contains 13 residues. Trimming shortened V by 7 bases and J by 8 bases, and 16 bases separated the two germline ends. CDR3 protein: CASILEAVGTQYF. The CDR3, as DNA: TGTGCCAGCATCCTAGAGGCGGTTGGTACGCAGTATTTT.